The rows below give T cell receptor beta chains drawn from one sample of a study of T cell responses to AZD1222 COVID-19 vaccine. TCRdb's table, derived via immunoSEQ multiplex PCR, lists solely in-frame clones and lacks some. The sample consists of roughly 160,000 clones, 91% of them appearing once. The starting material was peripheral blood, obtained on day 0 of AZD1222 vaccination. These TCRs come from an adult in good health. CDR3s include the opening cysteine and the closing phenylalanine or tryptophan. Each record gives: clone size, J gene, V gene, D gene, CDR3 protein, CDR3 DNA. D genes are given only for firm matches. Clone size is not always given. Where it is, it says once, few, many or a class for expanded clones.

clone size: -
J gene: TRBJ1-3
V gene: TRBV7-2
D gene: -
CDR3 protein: CASSLGAGMGNTIYF
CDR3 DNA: TGTGCCAGCAGCTTAGGGGCAGGGATGGGAAACACCATATATTTT

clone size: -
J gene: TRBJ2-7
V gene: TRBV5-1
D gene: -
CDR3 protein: CASSLVSTGTEQYF
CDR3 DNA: TGCGCCAGCAGCTTGGTCTCCACGGGGACCGAGCAGTACTTC

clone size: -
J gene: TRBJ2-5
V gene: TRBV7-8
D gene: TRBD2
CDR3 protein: CASSLGILAGVAETQYF
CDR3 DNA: TGTGCCAGCAGCTTAGGAATCCTAGCGGGAGTCGCTGAGACCCAGTACTTC

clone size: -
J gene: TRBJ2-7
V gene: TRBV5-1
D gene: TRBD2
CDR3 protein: CASSFAGGGEQYF
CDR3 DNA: TGCGCCAGCAGCTTCGCGGGCGGGGGCGAGCAGTACTTC

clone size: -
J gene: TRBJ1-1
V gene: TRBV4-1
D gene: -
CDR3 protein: CASSSLPGSTEAFF
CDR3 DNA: TGCGCCAGCAGCTCCCTGCCGGGGAGCACTGAAGCTTTCTTT

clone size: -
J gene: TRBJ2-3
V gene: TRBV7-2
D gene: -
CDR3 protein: CASSSGHGVADTQYF
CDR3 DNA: TGTGCCAGCAGCTCGGGACACGGGGTAGCAGATACGCAGTATTTT

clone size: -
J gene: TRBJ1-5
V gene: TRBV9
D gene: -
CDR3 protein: CASSVGTSNQPQHF
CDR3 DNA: TGTGCCAGCAGCGTAGGGACTTCCAATCAGCCCCAGCATTTT

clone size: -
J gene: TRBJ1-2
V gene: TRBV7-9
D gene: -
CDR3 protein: CASSLDGPPGHGYTF
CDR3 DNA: TGTGCCAGCAGCTTGGACGGTCCCCCCGGGCATGGCTACACCTTC

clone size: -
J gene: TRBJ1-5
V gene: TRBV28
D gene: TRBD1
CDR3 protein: CASSLFRGGASQPQHF
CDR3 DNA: TGTGCCAGCAGTTTATTCAGGGGGGGCGCGAGTCAGCCCCAGCATTTT

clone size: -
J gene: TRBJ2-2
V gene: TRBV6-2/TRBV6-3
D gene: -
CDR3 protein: CASSNGELNTGELFF
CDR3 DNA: TGTGCCAGCAGTAACGGTGAATTGAACACCGGGGAGCTGTTTTTT

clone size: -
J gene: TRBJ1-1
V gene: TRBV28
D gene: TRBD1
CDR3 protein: CARSYSGGRNTEAFF
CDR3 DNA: TGTGCCAGGTCGTATTCAGGGGGCCGGAACACTGAAGCTTTCTTT

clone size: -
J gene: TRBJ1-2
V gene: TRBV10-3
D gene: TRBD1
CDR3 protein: CAIRDATGEVIRSYTF
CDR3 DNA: TGTGCCATCAGGGACGCGACAGGGGAGGTCATCAGGAGCTACACCTTC

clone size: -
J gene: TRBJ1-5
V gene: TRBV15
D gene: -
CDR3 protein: CATSRDRGPDQPQHF
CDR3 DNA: TGTGCCACCAGCAGAGATCGGGGGCCCGATCAGCCCCAGCATTTT

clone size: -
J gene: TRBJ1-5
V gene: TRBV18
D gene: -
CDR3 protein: CASSPTGPPLQPQHF
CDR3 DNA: TGTGCCAGCTCGCCTACAGGGCCCCCGCTCCAGCCCCAGCATTTT

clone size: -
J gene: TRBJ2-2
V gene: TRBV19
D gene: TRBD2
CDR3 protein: CATRLSSGAGGSNTGELFF
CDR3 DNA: TGTGCCACCCGACTAAGTAGTGGGGCGGGGGGATCCAACACCGGGGAGCTGTTTTTT

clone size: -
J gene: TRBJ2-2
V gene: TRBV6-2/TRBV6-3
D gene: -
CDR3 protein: CASSYQANTGELFF
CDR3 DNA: TGTGCCAGCAGTTACCAGGCCAACACCGGGGAGCTGTTTTTT

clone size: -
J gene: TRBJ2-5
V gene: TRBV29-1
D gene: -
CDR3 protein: CSVEYQEQETQYF
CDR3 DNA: TGCAGCGTTGAATACCAGGAACAAGAGACCCAGTACTTC

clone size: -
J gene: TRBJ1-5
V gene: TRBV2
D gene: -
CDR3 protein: CASSAGNQPQHF
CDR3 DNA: TGTGCCAGCAGTGCAGGTAATCAGCCCCAGCATTTT

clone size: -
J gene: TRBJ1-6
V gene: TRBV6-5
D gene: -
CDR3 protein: CASSYPRGASPLHF
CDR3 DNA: TGTGCCAGCAGTTACCCCAGGGGCGCTTCACCCCTCCACTTT

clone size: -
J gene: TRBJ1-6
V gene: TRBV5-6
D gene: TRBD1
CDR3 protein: CASSFGTGGRSPLHF
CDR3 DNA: TGTGCCAGCAGCTTTGGGACAGGGGGACGTTCACCCCTCCACTTT

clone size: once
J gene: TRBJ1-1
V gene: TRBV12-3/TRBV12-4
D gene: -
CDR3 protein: CASSPLQGTEAFF
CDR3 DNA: TGTGCCAGCAGCCCCCTACAGGGCACTGAAGCTTTCTTT

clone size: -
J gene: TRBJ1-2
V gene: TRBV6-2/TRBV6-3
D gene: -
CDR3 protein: CASSYSGGGYTF
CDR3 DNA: TGTGCCAGCAGTTACTCAGGGGGAGGCTACACCTTC

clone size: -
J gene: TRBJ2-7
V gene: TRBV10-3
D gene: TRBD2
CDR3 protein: CAISVTSGSSKAYEQYF
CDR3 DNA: TGTGCCATCAGTGTGACTAGCGGGAGTAGTAAGGCCTACGAGCAGTACTTC

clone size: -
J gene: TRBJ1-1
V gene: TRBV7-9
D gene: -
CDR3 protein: CASGTIPMNTEAFF
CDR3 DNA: TGTGCCAGCGGGACCATCCCTATGAACACTGAAGCTTTCTTT

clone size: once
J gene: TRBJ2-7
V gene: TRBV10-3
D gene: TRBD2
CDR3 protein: CAISRTSGRLTYEQYF
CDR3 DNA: TGTGCCATCAGTCGGACTAGCGGGAGACTCACCTACGAGCAGTACTTC

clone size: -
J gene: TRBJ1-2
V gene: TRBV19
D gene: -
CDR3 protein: CASRTRANYGYTF
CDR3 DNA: TGTGCCAGTAGAACAAGAGCTAACTATGGCTACACCTTC

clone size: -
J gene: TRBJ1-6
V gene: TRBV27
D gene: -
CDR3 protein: CASSSGVVGNSPLHF
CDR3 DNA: TGTGCCAGCAGTTCGGGGGTGGTTGGTAATTCACCCCTCCACTTT

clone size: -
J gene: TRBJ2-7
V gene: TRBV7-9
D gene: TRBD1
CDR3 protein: CASSFPGQGDPYEQYF
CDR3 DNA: TGTGCCAGCAGCTTCCCGGGACAGGGTGATCCTTACGAGCAGTACTTC

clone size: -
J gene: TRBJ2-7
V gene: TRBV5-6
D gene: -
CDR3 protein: CASSSTFRDSFSYEQYF
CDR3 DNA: TGTGCCAGCAGCTCGACGTTCCGGGACTCCTTCTCCTACGAGCAGTACTTC

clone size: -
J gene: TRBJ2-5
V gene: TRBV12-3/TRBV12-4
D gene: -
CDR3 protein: CASSSPGVKTQYF
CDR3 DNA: TGTGCCAGCAGTTCCCCAGGGGTCAAGACCCAGTACTTC

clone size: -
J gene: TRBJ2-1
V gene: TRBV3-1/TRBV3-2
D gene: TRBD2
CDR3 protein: CASSQNVVAGGSYNEQFF
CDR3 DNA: TGTGCCAGCAGCCAAAACGTCGTAGCGGGGGGCTCCTACAATGAGCAGTTCTTC

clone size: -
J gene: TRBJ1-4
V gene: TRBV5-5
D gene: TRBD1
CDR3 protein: CASSSMTGGAGNEKLFF
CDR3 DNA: TGTGCCAGCAGCAGCATGACAGGGGGCGCTGGTAATGAAAAACTGTTTTTT

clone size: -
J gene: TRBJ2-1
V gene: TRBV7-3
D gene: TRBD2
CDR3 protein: CASSSTLAGYNEQFF
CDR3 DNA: TGTGCCAGCAGCTCGACCCTAGCGGGGTACAATGAGCAGTTCTTC

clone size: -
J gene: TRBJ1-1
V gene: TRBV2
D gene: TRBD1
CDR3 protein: CASSVFGTGGTEAFF
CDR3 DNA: TGTGCCAGCAGTGTATTTGGGACAGGGGGCACTGAAGCTTTCTTT

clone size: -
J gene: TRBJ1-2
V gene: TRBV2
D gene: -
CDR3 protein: CASGGEGDGYTF
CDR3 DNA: TGTGCCAGCGGTGGGGAGGGGGATGGCTACACCTTC

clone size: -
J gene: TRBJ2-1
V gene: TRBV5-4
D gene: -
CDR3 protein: CASSSAVGTEQFF
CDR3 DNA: TGTGCCAGCAGCTCCGCCGTAGGAACTGAGCAGTTCTTC

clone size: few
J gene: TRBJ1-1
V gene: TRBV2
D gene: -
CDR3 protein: CASKWDTEAFF
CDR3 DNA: TGTGCCAGCAAGTGGGACACTGAAGCTTTCTTT

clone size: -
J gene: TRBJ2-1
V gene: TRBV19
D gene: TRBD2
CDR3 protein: CASSISGLARGEQFF
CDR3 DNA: TGTGCCAGTAGTATATCGGGACTAGCACGCGGTGAGCAGTTCTTC

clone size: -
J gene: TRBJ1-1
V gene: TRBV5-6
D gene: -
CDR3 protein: CASSFRGPNTEAFF
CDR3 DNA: TGTGCCAGCAGCTTCAGGGGCCCTAACACTGAAGCTTTCTTT

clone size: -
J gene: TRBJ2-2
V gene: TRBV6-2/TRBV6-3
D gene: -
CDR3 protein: CASSYSPGHPTGELFF
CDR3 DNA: TGTGCCAGCAGTTACTCGCCGGGACACCCCACCGGGGAGCTGTTTTTT

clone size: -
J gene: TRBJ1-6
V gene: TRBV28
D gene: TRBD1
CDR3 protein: CASSLQGDVSPLHF
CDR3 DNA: TGTGCCAGCAGCCTACAGGGGGACGTTTCACCCCTCCACTTT

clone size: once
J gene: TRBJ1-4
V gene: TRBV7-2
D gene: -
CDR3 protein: CASSLGLTEKLFF
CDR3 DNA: TGTGCCAGCAGCTTAGGACTTACTGAAAAACTGTTTTTT

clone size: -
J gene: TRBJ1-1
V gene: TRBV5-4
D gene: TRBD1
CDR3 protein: CASSPGQGMNTEAFF
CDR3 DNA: TGTGCCAGCAGCCCCGGACAGGGAATGAACACTGAAGCTTTCTTT

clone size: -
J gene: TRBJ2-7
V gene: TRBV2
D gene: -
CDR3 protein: CASSDSGNYEQYF
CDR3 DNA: TGTGCCAGCAGTGATTCGGGGAACTACGAGCAGTACTTC

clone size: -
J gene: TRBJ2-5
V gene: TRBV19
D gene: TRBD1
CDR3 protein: CASSGTEQETQYF
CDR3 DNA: TGTGCCAGTAGCGGGACAGAACAAGAGACCCAGTACTTC

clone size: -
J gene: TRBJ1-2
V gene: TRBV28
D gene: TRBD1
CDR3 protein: CASSSGQGSYGYTF
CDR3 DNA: TGTGCCAGCAGTTCAGGACAGGGCTCCTATGGCTACACCTTC